The 30 T cell receptor beta chains reported below all come from one sample, sequenced in a study of graft-versus-host responses after intestinal transplantation. Processing of graft tissue released intraepithelial and lamina propria lymphocytes. Clones were sequenced by immunoSEQ multiplex PCR, and TCRdb holds only the in-frame ones, with some missing. Of around 17,000 clones listed, around 82% are singletons. The specimen was ileum tissue, collected 17 days after transplant. Receptors were obtained from a human patient who received an intestinal transplant, so some T cells may come from the graft donor.

The CDR3 loop is CSVVAQRDPSYEQYF. The CDR3 bases are TGCAGCGTTGTTGCCCAGCGGGATCCGTCCTACGAGCAGTACTTC. The chain employs TRBV29-1 and TRBJ2-7, with TRBD2 matching over 7 bases. The CDR3 is 15 amino acids. J gave up 1 base and V 4 bases, and 10 bases lay outside the gene matches. CDR1 is SQVTM and CDR2 is ANQGSEA in the germline V gene.

This clone appeared once. The chain is built from TRBV6-5 and TRBJ2-1; D is unresolved. V lost 0 bases to trimming and J lost 0 bases, with 9 bases between them. CDR3 length: 16 amino acids. CDR1 is MNHEY, CDR2 SVGAGI, per germline. Written as DNA, the CDR3 is TGTGCCAGCAGTTACTCGACCCTGAGCTCCTACAATGAGCAGTTCTTC. Residues: CASSYSTLSSYNEQFF.

This clone was seen a few times. The CDR3 spells CASSPLASWGGTEAFF. In DNA, the CDR3 is TGTGCCAGCTCACCACTCGCGTCTTGGGGGGGCACTGAAGCTTTCTTT. This chain joins TRBV18 and TRBJ1-1; perhaps TRBD1 as D (5 bases). The CDR3 contains 16 residues. The V end was cut by 1 base, the J end by 4 bases, with 16 bases between. Germline CDR1 is KGHSH and CDR2 is LQKENI.

V and J are TRBV2 and TRBJ2-4, with TRBD1 identical over 7 bases. The V and J ends lost 6 bases and 0 bases, in that order; junction bases with no gene match: 8. Germline V gene lookup returns CDR1 SNHLY and CDR2 FYNNEI. CDR3 length equals 16 residues. The CDR3 region has the DNA TGTGCCAGCAGCGAGAGACAGGGTCTAGCCAAAAACATTCAGTACTTC. Its protein product is CASSERQGLAKNIQYF.

The rearrangement joins TRBV4-2 to TRBJ1-1, with D unresolved. CDR1 LGHNA and CDR2 YNFKEQ come from the germline V gene. The CDR3 is 15 residues long. With 0 bases removed from V and 1 base from J, the gap between germline ends came to 9 bases. CDR3 protein: CASSQEWVGNTEAFF. Written as DNA, the CDR3 is TGTGCCAGCAGCCAAGAATGGGTCGGGAACACTGAAGCTTTCTTT.

This chain joins TRBV13 and TRBJ2-3; D uncertain. The CDR3 length is 14 residues. V shed 8 bases and J shed 0 bases, with 12 bases lying between them. Germline CDR1 and CDR2: PRHDT and FYEKMQ (reference sequence). The CDR3 reads CASRLKTSTDTQYF. The CDR3 coding sequence is TGTGCCAGCCGGTTAAAAACTAGCACAGATACGCAGTATTTT.

The V gene is TRBV7-3, the J gene TRBJ2-7; the D gene could be TRBD1 or TRBD2 (5 bases each). The CDR3 is 16 residues long. The germline CDR1 and CDR2 sequences are SGHTA and FQGTGA. Trimming took 2 bases from V and 0 from J, leaving 14 bases between them. The CDR3 sequence is CASSLWRTLSSYEQYF. The CDR3 coding sequence is TGTGCCAGCAGCTTATGGAGGACACTAAGCTCCTACGAGCAGTACTTC.

This sequence joins TRBV28 and TRBJ2-5, with 9 bases matching TRBD1. The J call may be incorrect, as the DNA end agrees better with TRBJ2-7. The length of the CDR3 is 17 residues. In germline, CDR1 is MDHEN, CDR2 SYDVKM. The CDR3, as DNA: TGTGCCAGCAGCCAAAGGGACAGGGCAACAAGCTCCTACGAGCAGTACTTC. As protein: CASSQRDRATSSYEQYF.

The chain is built from TRBV6-7 and TRBJ1-6; D not certain. TRBV6-7 has ORF status, its function being uncertain. V gave up 6 bases and J gave up 9 bases, with 12 bases separating them. The CDR3 length is 13 residues. DNA of the CDR3: TGTGCCAGCAGGCCCCCTATGTGTTCACCCCTCCACTTT. Translation: CASRPPMCSPLHF.

The J gene is TRBJ2-1, the V gene TRBV6-5; D remains unclear. This CDR3 is 13 amino acids long. Germline V CDR1 and CDR2: MNHEY, SVGAGI. V gave up 3 bases and J gave up 9 bases, with 12 bases separating them. The CDR3 region has the DNA TGTGCCAGCAGTTATTTGAAAGTGGCTGAGCAGTTCTTC. Its translation: CASSYLKVAEQFF.

The count of this clone is one. The chain combines TRBV4-1 with TRBJ2-2; D not resolved. The V and J ends lost 4 bases and 1 base respectively, with 10 bases between them. This CDR3 spans 15 amino acids. Germline V CDR1 and CDR2: MGHRA, YSYEKL. CDR3 DNA: TGCGCCAGCAGCCTGCAGGCGGTGAACACCGGGGAGCTGTTTTTT. This sequence encodes CASSLQAVNTGELFF.

This clone showed up just a few times. The chain is built from TRBV6-6 and TRBJ1-2; TRBD1 matches 7 bases. CDR1 MNHNY and CDR2 SVGAGI come from the germline V gene (reference sequence). With V trimmed by 4 bases and J by 4 bases, 6 bases remained unmatched. This CDR3 spans 14 amino acids. The CDR3 loop is CASSLQGMLYGYTF. The CDR3 DNA sequence: TGTGCCAGCAGTTTACAGGGGATGCTCTATGGCTACACCTTC.

This sequence joins TRBV6-4 and TRBJ2-3, with 9 bases identical to TRBD1. The CDR3 runs to 15 residues. Trimming cost V 5 bases and J 3 bases; bases outside gene matches: 6. The germline gives CDR1 MRHNA, CDR2 SNTAGT. Here the CDR3 reads CASSLGDRETDTQYF. The CDR3, as DNA: TGTGCCAGCAGTTTAGGGGACAGGGAGACAGATACGCAGTATTTT.

The chain has TRBV28 and TRBJ2-7, with 11 bases lining up with TRBD1. The length of the CDR3 is 15 residues. CDR1 and CDR2 from the germline V gene are MDHEN and SYDVKM. V shed 7 bases and J 2 bases; nucleotides not matched to a gene: 7. The CDR3 DNA follows: TGTGCCAGCACCGGGACAGGGGGGGGAACCTACGAGCAGTACTTC. Its protein product is CASTGTGGGTYEQYF.

In its sample, this clone is medium-sized (0.01 to 0.1%). Distinct nucleotide sequences in the sample also encode this CDR3. The chain employs TRBV28 and TRBJ1-3; D is perhaps TRBD1 (5 bases). The V and J ends lost 2 bases and 1 base respectively, with 6 bases between them. CDR3 length: 14 residues. Germline lookup yields CDR1 MDHEN and CDR2 SYDVKM. The CDR3 region is CASSLGGSGNTIYF. As DNA, the CDR3 is TGTGCCAGCAGTTTAGGGGGATCTGGAAACACCATATATTTT.

This clone was seen more than once but under ten times. This chain uses TRBV28 with TRBJ1-2; D gene ambiguous. The V gene's germline CDR1 is MDHEN and CDR2 SYDVKM. This CDR3 spans 13 amino acids. The V end was cut by 1 base, the J end by 0 bases, with 3 bases between. This CDR3 reads CASSLFPNYGYTF. The CDR3 DNA reads as TGTGCCAGCAGTTTATTCCCTAACTATGGCTACACCTTC.

The chain links TRBV12-1 to TRBJ2-1; whether TRBD2, the table's D call, matches the DNA was not checked. TRBV12-1 is recorded as a pseudogene. The CDR3 has 17 amino acids. CDR3 loop: CASRLRRRYALYNEQFF. The CDR3 region has the DNA TGTGCCAGCAGGCTCCGGAGGCGTTACGCTCTCTACAATGAGCAGTTCTTC.

Notes on this clone: Other DNA sequences within the sample encode an identical CDR3. The chain joins TRBV7-9 to TRBJ2-7; D perhaps matches TRBD2 (5 bases). Germline CDR1 is SEHNR and CDR2 is FQNEAQ (reference sequence). V was clipped by 2 bases and J by 5 bases, with 10 bases between them. The CDR3 totals 13 residues. The CDR3 reads CASSLRGIDEQYF. In DNA form, the CDR3 reads TGTGCCAGCAGCTTACGGGGTATCGACGAGCAGTACTTC.

This chain uses TRBV5-1 with TRBJ2-4; TRBD2 matches at 11 bases. Germline values: CDR1 SGHRS, CDR2 YFSETQ. The CDR3 has 18 amino acids. V lost 0 bases, J lost 1 base, and 6 bases stayed unmatched. DNA of the CDR3: TGCGCCAGCAGCTTGGGACTAGCGGGGACAGCGGCCAAAAACATTCAGTACTTC. Translating gives CASSLGLAGTAAKNIQYF.

This chain uses TRBV5-3 with TRBJ2-7; 7 bases are a match to TRBD2. TRBV5-3 is designated an ORF whose function remains uncertain. The CDR3 totals 14 residues. V shed 2 bases and J 2 bases; nucleotides not matched to a gene: 4. The CDR3 here is CARSFLGLAYEQYF. CDR3 sequence (DNA): TGTGCCAGAAGCTTTTTAGGACTAGCCTACGAGCAGTACTTC.

The chain has TRBV4-3 and TRBJ2-7, with 11 bases matching TRBD2. The CDR3 has 16 residues. Germline lookup yields CDR1 LGHNA and CDR2 YSLEER. J gave up 3 bases and V 0 bases, and 4 bases lay outside the gene matches. The CDR3 spells CASSQDSGRAGYEQYF. Written as DNA, the CDR3 is TGCGCCAGCAGCCAAGATAGCGGGAGGGCCGGCTACGAGCAGTACTTC.

This clone showed up just once. This CDR3 is also generated by other DNA sequences in the sample. The chain joins TRBV29-1 to TRBJ2-2; 10 bases line up with TRBD1. The CDR3 loop spans 14 amino acids. V shed 4 bases and J 5 bases; nucleotides not matched to a gene: 4. Per germline, CDR1 SQVTM and CDR2 ANQGSEA. The CDR3 protein is CSVVGQGGTGELFF. The DNA of the CDR3 is TGCAGCGTTGTCGGACAGGGGGGAACCGGGGAGCTGTTTTTT.

CDR3 bases: TGTGCCAGTAGTACCGGGGGGACAGGAGAGACCCAGTACTTC. Encoded protein: CASSTGGTGETQYF. J is TRBJ2-5 and V is TRBV19, with D possibly TRBD1 on 8 matching bases. Trimming shortened V by 4 bases and J by 4 bases, and 13 bases separated the two germline ends. This CDR3 is 14 amino acids long. Germline V lookup: CDR1 LNHDA, CDR2 SQIVND (reference sequence). Combining the CDR3 with reference TRBV19 and TRBJ2-5 gives the whole variable domain DGGITQSPKYLFRKEGQNVTLSCEQNLNHDAMYWYRQDPGQGLRLIYYSQIVNDFQKGDIAEGYSVSREKKESFPLTVTSAQKNPTAFYLCASSTGGTGETQYFGPGTRLLVL.

The rearrangement uses TRBV28 and TRBJ2-5; 7 bases align to TRBD1. Germline V gives CDR1 MDHEN, CDR2 SYDVKM. CDR3 length: 16 amino acids. The V segment lost 2 bases and the J segment 11 bases; nucleotides outside the gene matches: 17. CDR3 sequence: CASSLGLVDRAWEQYF. The CDR3 DNA reads TGTGCCAGCAGTTTAGGCCTGGTCGACAGGGCTTGGGAGCAGTACTTC. Using reference TRBV28 and TRBJ2-5 for the parts outside the CDR3, the full variable domain is DVKVTQSSRYLVKRTGEKVFLECVQDMDHENMFWYRQDPGLGLRLIYFSYDVKMKEKGDIPEGYSVSREKKERFSLILESASTNQTSMYLCASSLGLVDRAWEQYFGPGTRLLVL.

The chain links TRBV2 to TRBJ1-5; D possibly corresponds to TRBD1 (6 bases). The CDR3 loop spans 15 amino acids. V was cut by 4 bases and J by 5 bases, with 15 bases left in between. Per germline, CDR1 SNHLY and CDR2 FYNNEI. Here the CDR3 reads CASSAHRAGDQPQHF. CDR3 DNA: TGTGCCAGCAGTGCCCACCGGGCAGGGGATCAGCCCCAGCATTTT.

The V and J genes are TRBV28 and TRBJ1-1; 7 nucleotides agree with TRBD1. Losses at the gene ends were 3 bases for V and 3 bases for J; bases not matched to a gene: 4. The CDR3 runs 14 residues. CDR1 MDHEN and CDR2 SYDVKM come from the germline V gene. The DNA for the CDR3 is TGTGCCAGCAGTTTGACAGGGCGGGACACTGAAGCTTTCTTT. Encoded protein: CASSLTGRDTEAFF.

This rearrangement joins TRBV19 to TRBJ1-4; D perhaps matches TRBD1 (6 bases). In germline, CDR1 is LNHDA, CDR2 SQIVND (reference sequence). The V end lost 3 bases, the J end lost 4 bases, and 18 bases lay between the germline ends. The CDR3 has 17 amino acids. The CDR3 spells CASSISNHRASNEKLFF. The CDR3 bases are TGTGCCAGTAGTATTTCGAACCACAGGGCAAGTAATGAAAAACTGTTTTTT.

V and J are TRBV6-1 and TRBJ2-3; 11 bases fit TRBD2. CDR3 length: 19 residues. Germline trimming cut 1 base from V and 0 bases from J; bases unmatched to any gene: 9. Germline assignment: CDR1 MNHNS and CDR2 SASEGT. CDR3 in amino acids: CASSEVPTLAGGSTDTQYF. The CDR3 DNA is TGTGCCAGCAGTGAAGTCCCCACTTTAGCGGGAGGGAGCACAGATACGCAGTATTTT.

In this sample, this clone turned up a few times. This chain connects TRBV10-3 to TRBJ2-1; the match to TRBD1 covers 10 bases. The CDR3 spans 18 residues. Germline values: CDR1 ENHRY, CDR2 SYGVKD. The junction had 15 bases not matched to a gene; V was cut back by 2 bases and J by 8 bases. The chain's CDR3 is CAISEPTIGTGAGYEQFF. DNA for the CDR3: TGTGCCATCAGTGAGCCTACTATCGGGACAGGGGCGGGGTATGAGCAGTTCTTC.

The chain uses TRBV28 and TRBJ2-3; D uncertain. This CDR3 has 13 residues. V lost 4 bases and J 2 bases, leaving 7 bases between the germline ends. Germline V gene data show CDR1 as MDHEN and CDR2 as SYDVKM. CDR3 DNA sequence: TGTGCCAGCAGTTGGGCTTACACAGATACGCAGTATTTT. Amino acid sequence: CASSWAYTDTQYF.